Following are 27 T cell receptor beta chains from one sample sequenced in a study of blood T cell repertoires in COVID-19. The data were produced by immunoSEQ multiplex PCR, yet TCRdb's version contains in-frame clones alone and is incomplete. The sample carries over 150,000 clones, just over 85% recorded once. Sequencing was performed on PBMCs or T cells enriched from blood (not recorded which). These receptors were taken from a woman between 18 and 29 years old who had recovered from COVID-19.

The rearrangement links TRBV7-2 to TRBJ1-5; D may be TRBD1 (6 bases). This CDR3 has 16 amino acids. Germline V lookup: CDR1 SGHTA, CDR2 FQGNSA. The V end was cut by 4 bases, the J end by 2 bases, with 15 bases between. Written as DNA, the CDR3 is TGTGCCAGCAGCTCTGACAGGCCCGAAGGCAATCAGCCCCAGCATTTT. This gives the protein CASSSDRPEGNQPQHF.

This clone turned up a few times. The rearrangement joins TRBV5-8 to TRBJ1-2, with D perhaps matching TRBD1 (5 bases). Germline assignment: CDR1 SGHTS and CDR2 YDEGEE. With 1 base removed from V and 5 bases from J, the gap between germline ends came to 12 bases. The CDR3 is 14 amino acids. This CDR3 reads CASSLQQGSYGYTF. CDR3 sequence (DNA): TGTGCCAGCAGCTTGCAGCAGGGATCGTATGGCTACACCTTC.

The chain has TRBV2 and TRBJ1-6, with a tentative D call TRBD1 (6 bases). V lost 7 bases, J lost 7 bases, and 11 bases lay in between. The CDR3 has 13 residues. Germline V gene lookup returns CDR1 SNHLY and CDR2 FYNNEI. The CDR3 DNA reads as TGTGCCAGCAAGGGGGTTGGCAATTCACCCCTCCACTTT. Protein product: CASKGVGNSPLHF. The full variable domain, completed using reference TRBV2 and TRBJ1-6, is EPEVTQTPSHQVTQMGQEVILRCVPISNHLYFYWYRQILGQKVEFLVSFYNNEISEKSEIFDDQFSVERPDGSNFTLKIRSTKLEDSAMYFCASKGVGNSPLHFGNGTRLTVT.

The chain has TRBV5-1 and TRBJ2-7, with TRBD1 matching over 7 bases. Germline V gives CDR1 SGHRS, CDR2 YFSETQ. This CDR3 contains 14 residues. V dropped 4 bases and J dropped 1; count of bases not matched to a gene: 5. The CDR3 here is CASSMLQGSYEQYF. DNA for the CDR3: TGCGCCAGCAGCATGCTACAGGGGTCCTACGAGCAGTACTTC.

This clone was seen once. This sequence joins TRBV6-2 or TRBV6-3 and TRBJ1-1, with D possibly matching TRBD1 (5 bases). The CDR3 extends over 14 amino acids. Trimming left V 0 bases short and J 8 bases short, with 13 bases between. Per the germline V gene, CDR1 is MNHEY and CDR2 is SVGEGT. The CDR3 sequence is CASSYSEGLGEAFF. Written as DNA, the CDR3 is TGTGCCAGCAGTTACTCGGAGGGGCTCGGGGAAGCTTTCTTT.

V usage is TRBV27 and J usage is TRBJ2-1; 7 bases fit TRBD2. This CDR3 is 16 amino acids long. From germline, CDR1 is MNHEY and CDR2 SMNVEV (reference sequence). Losses at the gene ends were 0 bases for V and 2 bases for J; bases not matched to a gene: 4. CDR3 sequence: CASSLSQREPYNEQFF. The CDR3 nucleotides read TGTGCCAGCAGTTTATCGCAGCGGGAACCCTACAATGAGCAGTTCTTC.

V gene TRBV11-2 combines with J gene TRBJ1-4, with D possibly matching TRBD1 (5 bases). Trimming took off 5 bases at V and 4 bases at J, with 11 bases between the two ends. This CDR3 has 14 residues. Germline V gene sequence: CDR1 SGHAT, CDR2 FQNNGV. CDR3 DNA sequence: TGTGCCAGCAGCATCGCCGGGGGTAATGAAAAACTGTTTTTT. Translating it yields CASSIAGGNEKLFF.

This chain uses TRBV28 with TRBJ2-7; TRBD2 matches at 8 bases. The junction had 7 bases not matched to a gene; V was cut back by 7 bases and J by 2 bases. Germline values: CDR1 MDHEN, CDR2 SYDVKM. CDR3 length equals 14 residues. This chain's CDR3 is CASTLAGSPYEQYF. The CDR3 DNA reads TGTGCCAGCACCTTAGCGGGGTCGCCCTACGAGCAGTACTTC.

The CDR3 nucleotides read TGTGCCAGCAGCATTACTAGCGGGAGGATCGGGGTTAGGGATGAGCAGTTCTTC. Protein product: CASSITSGRIGVRDEQFF. The V call is TRBV7-6, the J call TRBJ2-1; 12 nucleotides align to TRBD2. The CDR3 is made up of 18 amino acids. Trimming removed 5 bases from V and 8 bases from J; junction bases left unmatched: 16. In germline, CDR1 is SGHVS, CDR2 FNYEAQ.

This sequence joins TRBV2 and TRBJ1-3; D gene unclear. Germline V lookup: CDR1 SNHLY, CDR2 FYNNEI. The CDR3 spans 15 residues. Trimming left V 6 bases short and J 0 bases short, with 12 bases between. CDR3 sequence reads: CASRTDTFSGNTIYF. In DNA, the CDR3 is TGTGCCAGCAGAACTGACACCTTCTCTGGAAACACCATATATTTT.

V is TRBV18 and J is TRBJ2-7; D gene unclear. Deletions cut 2 bases from V and 6 bases from J, with 11 bases between. This CDR3 has 13 amino acids. The germline gives CDR1 KGHSH, CDR2 LQKENI. CDR3 bases: TGTGCCAGCTCACCATTGACAACCTCCGAGCAGTACTTC. Translation gives CASSPLTTSEQYF.

The chain carries TRBV3-1 (or the pseudogene TRBV3-2) and TRBJ1-1, with unresolved D. Germline CDR1 and CDR2: LGHDT and YNNKEL (reference sequence). This CDR3 comprises 15 residues. V was clipped by 0 bases and J by 3 bases, with 11 bases between them. CDR3 coding DNA: TGTGCCAGCAGCCAAGACGCGGCCTTATACACTGAAGCTTTCTTT. Residues: CASSQDAALYTEAFF.

The chain is built from TRBV27 and TRBJ1-5; no reliable D call. The V and J ends lost 3 bases and 0 bases respectively, with 9 bases between them. The CDR3 runs 15 residues. The germline gives CDR1 MNHEY, CDR2 SMNVEV (reference sequence). The CDR3 sequence: CASSFGSISNQPQHF. In DNA form, the CDR3 reads TGTGCCAGCAGTTTCGGGTCGATTAGCAATCAGCCCCAGCATTTT.

The rearrangement links TRBV3-1 (or the pseudogene TRBV3-2) to TRBJ2-5, with 15 bases lining up with TRBD2. Germline CDR1 is LGHDT and CDR2 is YNNKEL (reference sequence). The CDR3 is 17 amino acids. With V trimmed by 3 bases and J by 2 bases, 4 bases remained unmatched. CDR3 nucleotide sequence: TGTGCCAGCAGCCAGGGGACTAGCGGGGGGCCACAAGAGACCCAGTACTTC. Its translation: CASSQGTSGGPQETQYF.

The J gene is TRBJ2-3, the V gene TRBV11-2; 8 positions agree with TRBD2. The CDR3 length is 19 residues. Germline trimming cut 7 bases from V and 2 bases from J; bases unmatched to any gene: 20. Germline-derived CDR1 and CDR2 are SGHAT and FQNNGV. The CDR3 nucleotides read TGTGCCAGCACCGAAAAAGGGCTAGCGGGCCTCTTCCCCACAGATACGCAGTATTTT. Residues: CASTEKGLAGLFPTDTQYF.

The chain recombines TRBV2 with TRBJ2-7, with a weak D call TRBD2 (5 bases). The CDR3 has 15 amino acids. V lost 1 base and J lost 4, with 14 bases in between. Germline loops: CDR1 SNHLY, CDR2 FYNNEI. In nucleotides, the CDR3 is TGTGCCAGCAGTGAAGGGCTAGCAGTCCTTTACGAGCAGTACTTC. This encodes CASSEGLAVLYEQYF.

The CDR3 nucleotides are TGTGCCAGTAGTATCTTCAGCGCCCCGAACCATCAGCCCCAGCATTTT. It encodes CASSIFSAPNHQPQHF. This rearrangement joins TRBV19 to TRBJ1-5; D is unclear. The germline V gene has CDR1 LNHDA and CDR2 SQIVND (reference sequence). V was cut by 3 bases and J by 5 bases, with 17 bases left in between. The length of the CDR3 is 16 residues.

This clone has more than one count but fewer than ten. The rearrangement links TRBV5-1 to TRBJ2-7; tentatively, D is TRBD1 (5 bases). V lost 4 bases, J lost 5 bases, and 13 bases lay in between. Looked up from germline, CDR1 is SGHRS and CDR2 is YFSETQ. This CDR3 has 13 residues. The CDR3 region is CASSDQGSDEQYF. The DNA of the CDR3 is TGCGCCAGCAGCGACCAGGGAAGCGACGAGCAGTACTTC.

The chain carries TRBV5-3 and TRBJ2-1; TRBD2 agrees at 14 bases. TRBV5-3 qualifies as an ORF whose function is uncertain. Germline trimming cut 2 bases from V and 0 bases from J; bases unmatched to any gene: 10. The CDR3 has 20 residues. CDR3 in amino acids: CARSFPGLAGVGPSYNEQFF. CDR3 nucleotides: TGTGCCAGAAGCTTCCCGGGACTAGCGGGAGTGGGCCCCTCCTACAATGAGCAGTTCTTC.

This rearrangement joins TRBV2 to TRBJ1-2; D not certain. The CDR3 is made up of 12 amino acids. In germline, CDR1 is SNHLY, CDR2 FYNNEI. The V end lost 6 bases, the J end lost 6 bases, and 11 bases lay between the germline ends. In DNA, the CDR3 is TGTGCCAGCAGCGGGGAATGGGATGGCTACACCTTC. Protein sequence: CASSGEWDGYTF.

This sequence joins TRBV19 and TRBJ2-2; the match to TRBD1 covers 8 bases. The CDR3 covers 15 residues. V trimming: 5 bases; J trimming: 6 bases; junction bases outside the gene matches: 8. The V gene's germline CDR1 is LNHDA and CDR2 SQIVND (reference sequence). CDR3 sequence reads: CASSSRTGSSGELFF. CDR3 bases: TGTGCCAGTAGTTCCCGGACAGGGAGTTCCGGGGAGCTGTTTTTT.

The rearrangement links TRBV30 to TRBJ1-2, with a weak D call TRBD1 (6 bases). Germline CDR1 reads GTSNPN; CDR2 reads SVGIG (reference sequence). This CDR3 has 13 residues. Deletions cut 3 bases from V and 4 bases from J, with 12 bases between. This CDR3 is CAWSAGVGYGYTF. For the CDR3, the DNA is TGTGCCTGGAGCGCAGGGGTAGGCTATGGCTACACCTTC.

This rearrangement joins TRBV7-2 to TRBJ2-7; TRBD2 is a possible D gene (6 bases). The ends were cut back, 2 bases at V and 1 base at J, with 12 bases in the middle. Looked up from germline, CDR1 is SGHTA and CDR2 is FQGNSA. The CDR3 consists of 15 residues. CDR3 sequence reads: CASSLFGGSSYEQYF. CDR3 nucleotides: TGTGCCAGCAGCTTATTTGGGGGGTCGTCCTACGAGCAGTACTTC. The whole variable domain, filled in from reference TRBV7-2 and TRBJ2-7, reads GAGVSQSPSNKVTEKGKDVELRCDPISGHTALYWYRQSLGQGLEFLIYFQGNSAPDKSGLPSDRFSAERTGGSVSTLTIQRTQQEDSAVYLCASSLFGGSSYEQYFGPGTRLTVT.

The chain combines TRBV7-2 with TRBJ1-5, with D unclear. Per the germline V gene, CDR1 is SGHTA and CDR2 is FQGNSA. The CDR3 has 17 amino acids. With 2 bases removed from V and 0 bases from J, the gap between germline ends came to 14 bases. Here the CDR3 reads CASSLIGIRDSNQPQHF. CDR3 DNA sequence: TGTGCCAGCAGCTTAATCGGGATTCGGGATAGCAATCAGCCCCAGCATTTT.

V gene TRBV5-1 combines with J gene TRBJ1-2, with a possible D match to TRBD1 (5 bases). V lost 4 bases and J lost 8, with 15 bases in between. The CDR3 consists of 13 residues. Germline assignment: CDR1 SGHRS and CDR2 YFSETQ. CDR3 residues: CASSLQWGDGYTF. CDR3 DNA sequence: TGCGCCAGCAGCCTGCAGTGGGGCGACGGCTACACCTTC.

The rearrangement links TRBV6-5 to TRBJ1-2; the D gene is possibly TRBD1 (6 bases). This CDR3 spans 13 amino acids. The germline V gene encodes CDR1 MNHEY and CDR2 SVGAGI. Trimming removed 8 bases from V and 6 bases from J, with 16 bases in between. The DNA of the CDR3 is TGTGCCAGCCATCAGGGGTATTGGCATGGCTACACCTTC. Encoded protein: CASHQGYWHGYTF.

This clone was seen just once. The chain combines TRBV28 with TRBJ1-5, with D unresolved. The CDR3 has 15 residues. Germline CDR1 MDHEN, CDR2 SYDVKM. With 5 bases removed from V and 3 bases from J, the gap between germline ends came to 14 bases. In DNA, the CDR3 is TGTGCCAGCAGTCCTACCGGGTCCAACAATCAGCCCCAGCATTTT. As protein: CASSPTGSNNQPQHF.